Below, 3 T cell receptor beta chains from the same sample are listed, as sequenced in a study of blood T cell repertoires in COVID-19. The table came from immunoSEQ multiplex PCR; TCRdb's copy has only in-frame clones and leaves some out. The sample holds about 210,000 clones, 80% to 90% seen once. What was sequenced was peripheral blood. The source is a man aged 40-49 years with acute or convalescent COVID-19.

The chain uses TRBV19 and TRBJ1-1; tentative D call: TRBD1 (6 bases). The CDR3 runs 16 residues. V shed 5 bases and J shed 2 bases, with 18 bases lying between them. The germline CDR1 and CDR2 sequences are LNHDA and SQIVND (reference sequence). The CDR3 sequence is CASSGYGGALNTEAFF. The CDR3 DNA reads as TGTGCCAGTAGTGGGTACGGGGGGGCCCTTAACACTGAAGCTTTCTTT. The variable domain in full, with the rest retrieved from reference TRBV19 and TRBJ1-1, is DGGITQSPKYLFRKEGQNVTLSCEQNLNHDAMYWYRQDPGQGLRLIYYSQIVNDFQKGDIAEGYSVSREKKESFPLTVTSAQKNPTAFYLCASSGYGGALNTEAFFGQGTRLTVV.

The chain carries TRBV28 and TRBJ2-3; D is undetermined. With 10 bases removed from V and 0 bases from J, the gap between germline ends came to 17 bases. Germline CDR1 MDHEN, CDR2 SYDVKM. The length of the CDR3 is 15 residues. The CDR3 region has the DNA TGTGCCACTAGTGGCCGCCCCTTTAGCACAGATACGCAGTATTTT. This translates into CATSGRPFSTDTQYF.

CDR3 in amino acids: CASSDAGAGNQPQHF. In DNA, the CDR3 is TGCGCCAGCAGTGATGCGGGGGCCGGCAATCAGCCCCAGCATTTT. The chain combines TRBV10-2 with TRBJ1-5; D is perhaps TRBD1 (6 bases). CDR3 size: 15 residues. V was cut by 3 bases and J by 2 bases, with 11 bases left in between. Germline values: CDR1 WSHSY, CDR2 SAAADI.